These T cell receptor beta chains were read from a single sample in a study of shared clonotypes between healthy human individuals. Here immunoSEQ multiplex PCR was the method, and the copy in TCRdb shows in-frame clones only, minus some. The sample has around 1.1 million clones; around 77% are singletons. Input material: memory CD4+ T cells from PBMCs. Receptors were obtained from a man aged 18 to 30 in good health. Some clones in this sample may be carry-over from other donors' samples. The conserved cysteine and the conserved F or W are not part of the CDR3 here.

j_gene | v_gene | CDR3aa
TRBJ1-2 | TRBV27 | ASRAPGPGTTARQVGGYT
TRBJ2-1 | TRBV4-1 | ASSQAGTSGYNEQF
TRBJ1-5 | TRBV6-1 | ASSEAYNSNQPQH
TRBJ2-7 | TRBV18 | ASSQASSYEQY
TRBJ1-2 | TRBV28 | ASSPGQGGEGYT
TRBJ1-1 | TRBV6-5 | ASSYSRSRTEAF
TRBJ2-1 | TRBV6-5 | ASSYGTSQYNEQF
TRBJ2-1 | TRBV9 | ASSVTSASSYNEQF
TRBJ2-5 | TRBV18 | ASSASRTSGQETQY
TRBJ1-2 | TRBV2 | ASSGLWDYGYT
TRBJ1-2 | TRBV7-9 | ASSFTGTPPRA
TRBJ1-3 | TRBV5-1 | ASSEGQLSSGNTIY
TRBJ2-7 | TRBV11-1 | ASSLHRNEQY
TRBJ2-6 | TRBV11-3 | ASSRTDGANVLT
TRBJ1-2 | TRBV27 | ASSFESPGYGYT
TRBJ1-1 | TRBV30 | AWSEPMIEAF
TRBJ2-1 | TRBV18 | ASSQGRVEQF
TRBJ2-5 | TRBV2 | ASSFGQGGTQY
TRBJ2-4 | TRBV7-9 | ASSLVTGWSVGAKNIQY
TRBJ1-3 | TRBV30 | AWSRIGSAYSGNTIY
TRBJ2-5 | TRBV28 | ASTLGTIQETQY
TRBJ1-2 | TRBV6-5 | ASRGIGTVYGYT
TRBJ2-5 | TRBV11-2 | ASSPRTSGLRGETQY
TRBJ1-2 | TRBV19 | ASMEGVYGYT
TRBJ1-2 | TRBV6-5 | ASSPDGTSNYGYT
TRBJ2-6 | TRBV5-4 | ASSPTGDGSGANVLT
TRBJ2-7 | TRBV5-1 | ASSLAGGSSYEQY
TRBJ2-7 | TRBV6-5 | ASSFRGGPSSYEQY
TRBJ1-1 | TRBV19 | ATVNQGRSTEAF
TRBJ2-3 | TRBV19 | ASSIATSGTRDTQY
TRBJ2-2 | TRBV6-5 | ASRRDPAGELF
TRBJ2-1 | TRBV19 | ASSIGTGGNEQF
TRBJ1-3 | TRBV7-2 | ASSLGVNTIY
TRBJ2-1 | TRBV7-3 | ASSQSRDNEQF
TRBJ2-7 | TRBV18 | ASSPRGQGSYEQY
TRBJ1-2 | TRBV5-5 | ASSRGTDYGYT
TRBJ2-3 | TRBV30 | AFEWRVGSGHTDTQY
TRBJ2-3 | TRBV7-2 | ASSSTWGFTDTQY
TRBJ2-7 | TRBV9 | ASSATSGSYEQY
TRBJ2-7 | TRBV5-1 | ASSTWTSGRGYEQY
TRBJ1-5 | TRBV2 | ASSSGQNNQPQH